The 15 T cell receptor beta chains below all came from one sample that was sequenced in a study of CD8 T cells in Susac syndrome. RNA totalling roughly 0.45 to 1 ug underwent reverse transcription with random hexamers. Each CDR3 protein is one row after TCRdb ran MiXCR on the immunoSEQ multiplex PCR reads. The table records about 120,000 distinct CDR3 sequences, around 90% of them present only once. The specimen sequenced was CD4+ T cells from PBMCs. The receptor source for this set is a human donor in good health.

This rearrangement joins TRBV5-1 to TRBJ1-2; 12 bases are a match to TRBD1. Looked up from germline, CDR1 is SGHRS and CDR2 is YFSETQ. Unmatched junction bases numbered 11, after V lost 4 bases and J lost 4 bases. The CDR3 consists of 17 residues. The CDR3 nucleotides are TGCGCCAGCAGCCCGAATCTCGGGGGACAGGGGGCCTATGGCTACACCTTC. The encoded protein is CASSPNLGGQGAYGYTF.

The J gene is TRBJ2-7, the V gene TRBV5-1, with D hard to call. V lost 0 bases to trimming and J lost 2 bases, with 6 bases between them. The CDR3 has 13 amino acids. Germline CDR1 reads SGHRS; CDR2 reads YFSETQ. The CDR3 sequence: CASSLGLPYEQYF. The CDR3 nucleotides read TGCGCCAGCAGCTTGGGGCTCCCCTACGAGCAGTACTTC.

V gene TRBV24-1 combines with J gene TRBJ2-1; no firm D call. Looked up from germline, CDR1 is KGHDR and CDR2 is SFDVKD. This CDR3 contains 13 residues. Between the trimmed V and J ends, which lost 7 bases and 5 bases, there was a span of 11 bases. The CDR3 region has the DNA TGTGCCACCAGGCGTGGGTTTGACAATGAGCAGTTCTTC. As protein: CATRRGFDNEQFF.

The chain recombines TRBV20-1 with TRBJ2-7; D may match TRBD1 or TRBD2 (5 bases each). This CDR3 has 13 residues. V lost 6 bases, J lost 6 bases, and 18 bases lay in between. From germline, CDR1 is DFQATT and CDR2 SNEGSKA (reference sequence). Written as DNA, the CDR3 is TGCAGTGCAGCAAGCGGAAGGACAATCGAGCAGTACTTC. Its translation is CSAASGRTIEQYF.

The chain carries TRBV27 and TRBJ1-2, with 9 nucleotides matching TRBD1. The CDR3 has 14 residues. V dropped 5 bases and J dropped 4; count of bases not matched to a gene: 5. Germline V gene lookup returns CDR1 MNHEY and CDR2 SMNVEV (reference sequence). CDR3 residues: CASSPGQGIYGYTF. In nucleotides, the CDR3 is TGTGCCAGCAGTCCGGGACAGGGAATCTATGGCTACACCTTC.

This clonotype was counted between two and nine times. V is TRBV4-1 and J is TRBJ2-7; D ambiguous. Germline V lookup: CDR1 MGHRA, CDR2 YSYEKL. The CDR3 runs 15 residues. Trimming stripped 0 bases from V and 4 bases from J, with 13 bases between. CDR3 bases: TGCGCCAGCAGCCAAGACTATAACGACAAGTACGAGCAGTACTTC. It specifies CASSQDYNDKYEQYF.

This chain joins TRBV12-3 or TRBV12-4 and TRBJ1-5; no clear D gene. The CDR3 covers 12 residues. Trimming took 8 bases from V and 0 from J, leaving 5 bases between them. CDR3 loop: CASGDSNQPQHF. In DNA, the CDR3 is TGTGCCAGCGGGGATAGCAATCAGCCCCAGCATTTT.

The CDR3 spells CASSPGQSSYNEQFF. The CDR3 bases are TGTGCCAGCTCACCAGGGCAGAGCTCCTACAATGAGCAGTTCTTC. V usage is TRBV18 and J usage is TRBJ2-1, with D hard to call. With 2 bases removed from V and 0 bases from J, the gap between germline ends came to 8 bases. This CDR3 is 15 amino acids long. Germline V gives CDR1 KGHSH, CDR2 LQKENI.

The CDR3 sequence is CASSLGAGGSGYTF. The CDR3 DNA sequence: TGCGCCAGCAGCTTGGGCGCGGGGGGAAGTGGCTACACCTTC. The chain recombines TRBV5-1 with TRBJ1-2, with D possibly being TRBD1 (5 bases). The CDR3 is 14 amino acids. V was clipped by 0 bases and J by 7 bases, with 13 bases between them. Germline assignment: CDR1 SGHRS and CDR2 YFSETQ.

This clonotype was recorded once. The rearrangement joins TRBV7-6 to TRBJ1-1, with a weak D call TRBD1 (6 bases). Trimming shortened V by 1 base and J by 0 bases, and 15 bases separated the two germline ends. The CDR3 covers 17 residues. CDR1 and CDR2 from the germline V gene are SGHVS and FNYEAQ. CDR3: CASSLGARAGVNTEAFF. CDR3 DNA: TGTGCCAGCAGCTTAGGAGCTCGGGCAGGGGTGAACACTGAAGCTTTCTTT. The whole variable domain, filled in from reference TRBV7-6 and TRBJ1-1, reads GAGVSQSPRYKVTKRGQDVALRCDPISGHVSLYWYRQALGQGPEFLTYFNYEAQQDKSGLPNDRFSAERPEGSISTLTIQRTEQRDSAMYRCASSLGARAGVNTEAFFGQGTRLTVV.

V is TRBV7-2 and J is TRBJ2-7; maybe TRBD2 (6 bases). The ends were cut back, 4 bases at V and 2 bases at J, with 24 bases in the middle. CDR3 length: 18 residues. Germline lookup yields CDR1 SGHTA and CDR2 FQGNSA. The CDR3 reads CASSSRSDGLRPPYEQYF. DNA of the CDR3: TGTGCCAGCAGCTCCCGATCGGACGGACTAAGGCCACCCTACGAGCAGTACTTC. The entire variable domain, with the rest obtained from reference TRBV7-2 and TRBJ2-7, is as follows: GAGVSQSPSNKVTEKGKDVELRCDPISGHTALYWYRQSLGQGLEFLIYFQGNSAPDKSGLPSDRFSAERTGGSVSTLTIQRTQQEDSAVYLCASSSRSDGLRPPYEQYFGPGTRLTVT.

V usage is TRBV12-3 or TRBV12-4 and J usage is TRBJ1-5; D call uncertain. The CDR3 sequence is 19 residues long. The germline V and J ends were trimmed by 5 bases and 0 bases, with 23 bases remaining between them. CDR3 DNA sequence: TGTGCCAGCAGTGCGTCAGCAGGAGCCTGGTCTAATAGCAATCAGCCCCAGCATTTT. Amino acids: CASSASAGAWSNSNQPQHF.

The chain employs TRBV21-1 and TRBJ2-4; the listed D gene, TRBD2, was not tested against the DNA. TRBV21-1 is described as a pseudogene. CDR3 length: 14 amino acids. The CDR3 DNA reads TGTGCCAGCAGCAAACTAGAAGGAGGGGGCATTCAGTACTTC. It yields the protein CASSKLEGGGIQYF.

The V call is TRBV7-9, the J call TRBJ2-7, with 10 positions matching TRBD1. Unmatched junction bases numbered 10, after V lost 5 bases and J lost 6 bases. CDR1 and CDR2 from the germline V gene are SEHNR and FQNEAQ (reference sequence). The CDR3 length is 15 residues. In DNA, the CDR3 is TGTGCCAGCAGCACGCCGGACAGGGGGGGCGGCGAGCAGTACTTC. Protein sequence: CASSTPDRGGGEQYF.

The CDR3: CASSHAPPQETQYF. CDR3 sequence (DNA): TGTGCCAGCAGCCACGCTCCACCTCAAGAGACCCAGTACTTC. The gene calls are TRBV2 and TRBJ2-5, with D hard to call. Trimming pared 6 bases from V and 2 bases from J, leaving 13 bases between. CDR3 length: 14 residues. CDR1 and CDR2 from the germline V gene are SNHLY and FYNNEI.